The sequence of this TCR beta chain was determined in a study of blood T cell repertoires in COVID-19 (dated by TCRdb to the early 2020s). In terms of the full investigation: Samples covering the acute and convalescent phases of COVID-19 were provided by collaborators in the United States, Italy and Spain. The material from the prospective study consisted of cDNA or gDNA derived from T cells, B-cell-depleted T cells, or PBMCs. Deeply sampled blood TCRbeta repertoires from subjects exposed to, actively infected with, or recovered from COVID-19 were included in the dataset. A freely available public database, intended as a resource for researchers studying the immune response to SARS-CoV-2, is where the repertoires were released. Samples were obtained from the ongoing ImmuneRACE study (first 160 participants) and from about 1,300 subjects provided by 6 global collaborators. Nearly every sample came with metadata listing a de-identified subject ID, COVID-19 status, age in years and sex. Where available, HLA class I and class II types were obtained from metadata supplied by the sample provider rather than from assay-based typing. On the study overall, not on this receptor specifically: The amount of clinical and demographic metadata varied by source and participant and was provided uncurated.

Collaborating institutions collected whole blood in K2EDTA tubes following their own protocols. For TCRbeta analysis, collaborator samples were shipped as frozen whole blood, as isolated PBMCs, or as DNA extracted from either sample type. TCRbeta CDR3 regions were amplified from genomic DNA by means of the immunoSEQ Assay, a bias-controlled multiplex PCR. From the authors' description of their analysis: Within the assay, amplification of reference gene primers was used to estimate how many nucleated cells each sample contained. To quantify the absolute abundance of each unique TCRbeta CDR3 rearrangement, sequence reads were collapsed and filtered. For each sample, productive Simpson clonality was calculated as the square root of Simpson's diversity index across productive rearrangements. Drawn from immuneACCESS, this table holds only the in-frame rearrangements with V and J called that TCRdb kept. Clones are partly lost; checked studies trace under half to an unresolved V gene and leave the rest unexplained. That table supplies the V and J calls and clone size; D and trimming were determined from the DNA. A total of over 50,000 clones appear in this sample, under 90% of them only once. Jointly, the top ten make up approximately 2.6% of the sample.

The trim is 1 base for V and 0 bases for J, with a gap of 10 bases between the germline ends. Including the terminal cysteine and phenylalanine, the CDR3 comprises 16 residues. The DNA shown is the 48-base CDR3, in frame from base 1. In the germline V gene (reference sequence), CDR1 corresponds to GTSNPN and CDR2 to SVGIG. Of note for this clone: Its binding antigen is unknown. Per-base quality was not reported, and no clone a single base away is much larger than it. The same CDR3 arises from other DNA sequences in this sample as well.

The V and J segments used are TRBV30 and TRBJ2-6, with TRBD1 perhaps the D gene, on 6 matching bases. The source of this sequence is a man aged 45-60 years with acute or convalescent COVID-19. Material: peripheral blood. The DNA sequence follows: TGTGCCTGGAGTGGACAGGCGGTCTCTGGGGCCAACGTCCTGACTTTC. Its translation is CAWSGQAVSGANVLTF.